This T cell receptor (beta chain) was captured in a study of shared clonotypes between healthy human individuals. Study as a whole: CD4 naive cells filled three plates per donor, CD4 memory three, CD8 naive two and CD8 memory one.

The CDR3 is 15 amino acids. V was clipped by 5 bases and J by 2 bases, with 14 bases between them. Germline CDR1 is SGHTA and CDR2 is FQGNSA. Only in-frame clones appear in the TCRdb table, and some are missing; sequencing was by immunoSEQ multiplex PCR. The top ten clones hold about 1.5% of a sample with nearly 1 million clones, over 75% of them seen once. As concerns this clone: Its specificity is not known.

The study's findings and limits: As a rule, naive subsets had a larger estimated richness than memory subsets. What rarefaction showed was incomplete sorted-subset sequencing despite large depth. Generation probability values for non-shared clonotypes were lower than those for clonotypes shared by all four donors.

This receptor was identified in a man between 18 and 29 years old in good health. Material: memory CD4+ T cells sorted from blood. Subset: CD45RA-negative fraction. The chain carries TRBV7-2 and TRBJ2-3; weak D call: TRBD1 (5 bases). Here the CDR3 DNA reads TGTGCCAGCAGCCAGCAAGGCAGGGACACAGATACGCAGTATTTT. Protein product: CASSQQGRDTDTQYF.